What follows are 22 T cell receptor beta chains derived from one specimen sequenced in a study of T cell responses to AZD1222 COVID-19 vaccine. Data came from immunoSEQ multiplex PCR; TCRdb stores just in-frame clones and leaves some out. The top ten hold 20% of the sample, which has under 130,000 clones, around nine tenths seen once. Sequenced here: peripheral blood, sampled on day 0 of AZD1222 vaccination. The receptors come from an adult in good health.

The V gene is TRBV3-1 (or the pseudogene TRBV3-2), the J gene TRBJ1-1; D is unresolved. V dropped 0 bases and J dropped 1 base, with 6 bases sitting between them. Germline CDR1 reads LGHDT; CDR2 reads YNNKEL (reference sequence). The CDR3 runs to 14 residues. The CDR3 DNA sequence: TGTGCCAGCAGCCAAGATTTAGCGAACACTGAAGCTTTCTTT. Its protein is CASSQDLANTEAFF.

This clone has only one observation. The chain uses TRBV20-1 and TRBJ1-3; weak D call: TRBD1 (5 bases). V was cut by 3 bases and J by 3 bases, with 9 bases left in between. The CDR3 length is 13 residues. Germline V lookup: CDR1 DFQATT, CDR2 SNEGSKA (reference sequence). CDR3 region: CSASTGLGNTIYF. CDR3 DNA: TGCAGTGCTAGTACAGGACTTGGAAACACCATATATTTT.

CDR3 DNA: TGTGCCAGCAGCCACGAGGATACGCAGTATTTT. This translates into CASSHEDTQYF. This chain connects TRBV5-4 to TRBJ2-3; D is unresolved. Trimming removed 4 bases from V and 6 bases from J, with 6 bases in between. This CDR3 region has 11 residues. Germline V gene lookup returns CDR1 SGHNT and CDR2 YYREEE (reference sequence).

V gene TRBV5-1 combines with J gene TRBJ1-1; 7 bases are a match to TRBD1. Germline-derived CDR1 and CDR2 are SGHRS and YFSETQ. The CDR3 has 17 amino acids. V dropped 4 bases and J dropped 0; count of bases not matched to a gene: 12. CDR3 coding DNA: TGCGCCAGCAGCCCTACCGTAGGGACAGCAATGAACACTGAAGCTTTCTTT. It codes for CASSPTVGTAMNTEAFF.

The chain uses TRBV19 and TRBJ2-1; TRBD2 matches at 7 bases. Looked up from germline, CDR1 is LNHDA and CDR2 is SQIVND (reference sequence). V was pared by 2 bases and J by 3 bases, with 4 bases of the junction left unmatched. The CDR3 has 15 amino acids. Here the CDR3 reads CASSIPASGYNEQFF. CDR3 sequence (DNA): TGTGCCAGTAGTATACCCGCTAGCGGCTACAATGAGCAGTTCTTC.

This chain connects TRBV11-2 to TRBJ2-7; 10 bases map to TRBD2. V shed 1 base, J shed 4 bases, and the junction held 4 bases outside the gene matches. CDR1 and CDR2 from the germline V gene are SGHAT and FQNNGV. This CDR3 contains 15 residues. CDR3 protein: CASSLAGLARYEQYF. CDR3 nucleotide sequence: TGTGCCAGCAGCTTAGCGGGACTAGCGAGGTACGAGCAGTACTTC.

This chain uses TRBV29-1 with TRBJ2-3; no firm D call. The V end was cut by 6 bases, the J end by 2 bases, with 12 bases between. CDR1 and CDR2 from the germline V gene are SQVTM and ANQGSEA. There are 13 residues in the CDR3. The CDR3 DNA follows: TGCAGCGTGCGCGGCAGAAACACAGATACGCAGTATTTT. Amino acid sequence: CSVRGRNTDTQYF.

This rearrangement joins TRBV19 to TRBJ1-1, with a tentative D call TRBD1 (5 bases). V lost 3 bases and J lost 2, with 10 bases in between. The CDR3 is 14 residues long. Per germline, CDR1 LNHDA and CDR2 SQIVND (reference sequence). Here the CDR3 DNA reads TGTGCCAGTAGTATGGGGGGAGCAAACACTGAAGCTTTCTTT. Translating it yields CASSMGGANTEAFF.

In its sample, this clone was seen once. The chain employs TRBV23-1 and TRBJ1-1; no reliable D call. TRBV23-1 is an ORF; its function is uncertain. The CDR3 is 13 residues long. Trimming removed 9 bases from V and 1 base from J, with 12 bases in between. The CDR3 region has the DNA TGCGCCAGAGGTGCCGGGAAGAACACTGAAGCTTTCTTT. Residues: CARGAGKNTEAFF.

DNA of the CDR3: TGTGCCAGCACCGACCCCCGACAGGGAGAAGCTTTCTTT. It yields the protein CASTDPRQGEAFF. This chain links TRBV6-6 with TRBJ1-1; the match to TRBD1 covers 7 bases. This CDR3 has 13 residues. The germline V gene has CDR1 MNHNY and CDR2 SVGAGI (reference sequence). The V segment lost 7 bases and the J segment 8 bases; nucleotides outside the gene matches: 10.

The V call is TRBV6-5, the J call TRBJ1-6; D uncertain. Germline-derived CDR1 and CDR2 are MNHEY and SVGAGI. The V and J ends lost 0 bases and 7 bases respectively, with 13 bases between them. CDR3 length equals 16 residues. CDR3 coding DNA: TGTGCCAGCAGTTACTCCCCGGTGTCGGGAAATTCACCCCTCCACTTT. This gives the protein CASSYSPVSGNSPLHF.

This chain uses TRBV5-1 with TRBJ2-2, with D unclear. Trimming shortened V by 5 bases and J by 0 bases, and 11 bases separated the two germline ends. The CDR3 is made up of 15 amino acids. The germline V gene has CDR1 SGHRS and CDR2 YFSETQ. CDR3 protein: CASRKDTTNTGELFF. The CDR3 nucleotides are TGCGCCAGCAGAAAAGACACTACGAACACCGGGGAGCTGTTTTTT.

This sequence joins TRBV10-3 and TRBJ1-1, with TRBD1 identical over 7 bases. The germline V gene has CDR1 ENHRY and CDR2 SYGVKD. This CDR3 is 13 amino acids long. J lost 1 base, V lost 8 bases, and 4 bases had no gene match. In DNA, the CDR3 is TGTGCCATCGGGGGACAGCAGAACACTGAAGCTTTCTTT. Translated: CAIGGQQNTEAFF.

This clone appeared a single time. This sequence joins TRBV19 and TRBJ1-4; maybe TRBD1 (6 bases). The CDR3 is 16 amino acids. V was shortened by 4 bases and J by 0 bases, with 12 bases between the two germline ends. The germline CDR1 and CDR2 sequences are LNHDA and SQIVND (reference sequence). Written as DNA, the CDR3 is TGTGCCAGTAGTACTGAGAGGACAGCAACTAATGAAAAACTGTTTTTT. Protein sequence: CASSTERTATNEKLFF.

J is TRBJ1-3 and V is TRBV10-3; tentative D call: TRBD1 (5 bases). The V end lost 1 base, the J end lost 0 bases, and 13 bases lay between the germline ends. Per the germline V gene, CDR1 is ENHRY and CDR2 is SYGVKD. This CDR3 is built from 17 residues. For the CDR3, the DNA is TGTGCCATCAGTGAGTTCGGGGCCGGAAGCTCTGGAAACACCATATATTTT. Its protein product is CAISEFGAGSSGNTIYF.

The CDR3 DNA sequence: TGTGCCAGCAGTGGATTCTACGAGCAGTACTTC. Amino acids: CASSGFYEQYF. The chain combines TRBV25-1 with TRBJ2-7; D is unresolved. V gave up 4 bases and J gave up 3 bases, with 4 bases separating them. In germline, CDR1 is MGHDK, CDR2 SYGVNS. CDR3 length equals 11 residues.

The chain links TRBV18 to TRBJ2-6, with D uncertain. The V end was cut by 2 bases, the J end by 3 bases, with 2 bases between. Germline values: CDR1 KGHSH, CDR2 LQKENI. The CDR3 consists of 13 residues. The CDR3 bases are TGTGCCAGCTCACCAGGTGGGGCCAACGTCCTGACTTTC. This sequence encodes CASSPGGANVLTF.

V and J are TRBV12-1 and TRBJ1-3; TRBD1 reflects the table's D call only, with no check against the DNA. TRBV12-1 is a documented pseudogene. The CDR3 runs to 14 residues. Written as DNA, the CDR3 is TGTGCCAGCAGACTCGGACACCCCAGAAACACCATATATTTT. Protein: CASRLGHPRNTIYF.

The chain carries TRBV5-8 and TRBJ2-2; D tentatively reads TRBD1 or TRBD2 (5 bases each). Trimming left V 7 bases short and J 1 base short, with 14 bases between. Germline CDR1 reads SGHTS; CDR2 reads YDEGEE. The CDR3 runs to 15 residues. The CDR3 protein is CASAPGTVNTGELFF. CDR3 coding DNA: TGTGCCAGCGCCCCCGGGACGGTGAACACCGGGGAGCTGTTTTTT.

The V call is TRBV4-3, the J call TRBJ1-2; TRBD1 aligns across 8 bases. Germline V lookup: CDR1 LGHNA, CDR2 YSLEER. Trimming took 0 bases from V and 8 from J; bases not matched to a gene: 5. The CDR3 is made up of 14 amino acids. The chain's CDR3 is CASSQDRGREGYTF. Here the CDR3 DNA reads TGCGCCAGCAGCCAAGACAGGGGGCGCGAAGGCTACACCTTC.

V and J are TRBV20-1 and TRBJ2-5; no clear D gene. The V gene's germline CDR1 is DFQATT and CDR2 SNEGSKA (reference sequence). Trimming pared 6 bases from V and 1 base from J, leaving 12 bases between. The CDR3 loop spans 13 amino acids. This chain's CDR3 is CSASNSPQETQYF. CDR3 bases: TGCAGTGCGAGTAACAGCCCCCAAGAGACCCAGTACTTC.

This sequence joins TRBV6-5 and TRBJ1-1; D ambiguous. Germline CDR1 is MNHEY and CDR2 is SVGAGI. V was clipped by 6 bases and J by 6 bases, with 17 bases between them. CDR3 length: 14 residues. The CDR3 is CASRQPHVWAEAFF. Here the CDR3 DNA reads TGTGCCAGCAGGCAACCGCACGTATGGGCTGAAGCTTTCTTT.